This T cell receptor (beta chain) was found in a study of Tregs in tolerant kidney transplant recipients. This CDR3 has 16 amino acids. Trimming took off 4 bases at V and 0 bases at J, with 13 bases between the two ends. The germline V gene encodes CDR1 KGHSH and CDR2 LQKENI. This clone was detected only a few times. The assay was immunoSEQ multiplex PCR, and TCRdb's table has in-frame clones only and misses some. The table has over 85,000 clones, over 85% seen once. The source of this sequence is a human donor who received a combined kidney and bone marrow transplant. The sequenced sample was CD4+ T cells from blood, obtained before the transplant. The chain is built from TRBV18 and TRBJ1-3; D unclear. CDR3 protein: CASSHSLLSSGNTIYF. For the CDR3, the DNA is TGTGCCAGCTCACACAGCCTCTTAAGCTCTGGAAACACCATATATTTT.